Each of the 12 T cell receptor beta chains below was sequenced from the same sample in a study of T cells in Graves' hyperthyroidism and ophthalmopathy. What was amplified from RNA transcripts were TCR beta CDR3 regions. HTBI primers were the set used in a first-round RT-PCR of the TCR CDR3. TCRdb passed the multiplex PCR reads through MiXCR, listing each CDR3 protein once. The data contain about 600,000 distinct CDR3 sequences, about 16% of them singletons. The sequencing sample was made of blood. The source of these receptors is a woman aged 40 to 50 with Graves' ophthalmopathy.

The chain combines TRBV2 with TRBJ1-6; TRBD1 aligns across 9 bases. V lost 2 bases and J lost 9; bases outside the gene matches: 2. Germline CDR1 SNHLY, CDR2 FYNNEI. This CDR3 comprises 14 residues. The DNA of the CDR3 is TGTGCCAGCAGTGAATGGACAGGGGTTTCACCCCTCCACTTT. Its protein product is CASSEWTGVSPLHF.

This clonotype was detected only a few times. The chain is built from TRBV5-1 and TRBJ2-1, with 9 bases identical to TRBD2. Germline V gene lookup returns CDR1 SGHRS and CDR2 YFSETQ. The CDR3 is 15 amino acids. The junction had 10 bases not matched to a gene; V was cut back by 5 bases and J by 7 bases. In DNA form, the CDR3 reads TGCGCCAGCAGTTTTGTAGCGGGAGTTGCGAATGAGCAGTTCTTC. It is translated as CASSFVAGVANEQFF.

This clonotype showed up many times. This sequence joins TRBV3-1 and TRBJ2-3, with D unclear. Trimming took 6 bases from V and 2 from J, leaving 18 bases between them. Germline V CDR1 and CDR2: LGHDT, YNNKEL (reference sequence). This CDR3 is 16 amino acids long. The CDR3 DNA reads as TGTGCCAGCAGTCTGAATACGGGCCTAGACACAGATACGCAGTATTTT. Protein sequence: CASSLNTGLDTDTQYF.

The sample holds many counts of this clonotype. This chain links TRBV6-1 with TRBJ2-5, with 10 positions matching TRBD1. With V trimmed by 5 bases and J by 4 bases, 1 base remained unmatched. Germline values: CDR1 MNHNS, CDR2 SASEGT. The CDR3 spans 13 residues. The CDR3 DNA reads TGTGCCAGCAGTCGGGACAGGGGAGAGACCCAGTACTTC. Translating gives CASSRDRGETQYF.

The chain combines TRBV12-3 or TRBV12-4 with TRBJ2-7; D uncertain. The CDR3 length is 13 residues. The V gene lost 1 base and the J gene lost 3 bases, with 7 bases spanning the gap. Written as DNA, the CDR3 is TGTGCCAGCAGTTTAGACAAGTACTACGAGCAGTACTTC. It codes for CASSLDKYYEQYF.

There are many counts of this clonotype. This CDR3 reads CASSLKDLREQFF. The CDR3 bases are TGTGCCAGCAGCCTAAAGGACCTCCGTGAGCAGTTCTTC. The chain has TRBV3-1 and TRBJ2-1, with no clear D. The V end was cut by 4 bases, the J end by 9 bases, with 13 bases between. From germline, CDR1 is LGHDT and CDR2 YNNKEL (reference sequence). The CDR3 has 13 residues.

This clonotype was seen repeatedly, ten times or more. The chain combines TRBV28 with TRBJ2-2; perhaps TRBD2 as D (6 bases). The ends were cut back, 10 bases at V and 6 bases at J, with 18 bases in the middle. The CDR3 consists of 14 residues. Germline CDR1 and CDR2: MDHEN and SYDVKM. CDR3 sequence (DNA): TGTGCCACCCTGCCCGGGGGAAGGCCCGGGGAGCTGTTTTTT. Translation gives CATLPGGRPGELFF.

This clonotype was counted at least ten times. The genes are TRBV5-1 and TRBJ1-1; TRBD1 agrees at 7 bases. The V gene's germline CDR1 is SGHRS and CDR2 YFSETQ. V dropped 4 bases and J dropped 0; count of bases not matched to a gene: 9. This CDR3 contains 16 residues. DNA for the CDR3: TGCGCCAGCAGCATCATGGCAGGGGGGATGAACACTGAAGCTTTCTTT. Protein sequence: CASSIMAGGMNTEAFF.

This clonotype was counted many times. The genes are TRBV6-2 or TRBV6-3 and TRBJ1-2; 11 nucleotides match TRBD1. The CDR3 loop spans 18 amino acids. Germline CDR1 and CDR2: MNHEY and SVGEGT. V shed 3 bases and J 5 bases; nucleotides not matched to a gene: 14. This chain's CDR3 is CASSYTSLDRGQEYGYTF. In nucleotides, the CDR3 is TGTGCCAGCAGTTATACGTCATTGGACAGGGGGCAGGAGTATGGCTACACCTTC.

The CDR3 protein is CASSPTSLSTDTQYF. The CDR3 DNA sequence: TGTGCCAGCAGTCCCACTAGCCTGAGCACAGATACGCAGTATTTT. The chain joins TRBV12-3 or TRBV12-4 to TRBJ2-3, with D possibly being TRBD2 (6 bases). This CDR3 comprises 15 residues. V was shortened by 5 bases and J by 0 bases, with 12 bases between the two germline ends.

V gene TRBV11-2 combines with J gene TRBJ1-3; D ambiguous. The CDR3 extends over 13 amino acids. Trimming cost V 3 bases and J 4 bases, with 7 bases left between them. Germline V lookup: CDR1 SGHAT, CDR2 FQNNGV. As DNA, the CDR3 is TGTGCCAGCAGCTTTCTCCGGGGAAACACCATATATTTT. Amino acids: CASSFLRGNTIYF.

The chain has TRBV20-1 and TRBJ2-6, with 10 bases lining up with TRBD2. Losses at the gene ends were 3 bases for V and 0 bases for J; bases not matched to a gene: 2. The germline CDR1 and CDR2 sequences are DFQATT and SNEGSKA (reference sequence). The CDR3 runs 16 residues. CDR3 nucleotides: TGCAGTGCTAGCCTAGCGGGGGCCTCTGGGGCCAACGTCCTGACTTTC. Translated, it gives CSASLAGASGANVLTF.